This TCR beta chain was obtained from a study of blood T cells in healthy people across ages. Whole-study results and caveats: Any changes in expanded clonotypes were possibly confounded, as donor CMV status remained unknown. Age showed a roughly linear inverse relationship with TCR beta diversity per million T cells.

PCR was performed a second time for roughly 7 to 11 cycles using a sample-barcoded 5' primer and a J-beta primer mix. Unique molecular identifiers of 12 random nucleotides labeled each cDNA. TCRdb re-called the 5' RACE reads through MiXCR, storing one row per CDR3 protein. The sample carries about 670,000 distinct CDR3 sequences, approximately 40% recorded once. Germline loops: CDR1 MDHEN, CDR2 SYDVKM. J gave up 1 base and V 3 bases, and 9 bases lay outside the gene matches. The length of the CDR3 is 16 residues. This clonotype has more than one count but fewer than ten. What it binds is not known. Drawn from each donor were 7.5 to 10 milliliters of peripheral blood.

The chain is built from TRBV28 and TRBJ2-7, with 7 bases identical to TRBD1. The TCR originated in a man older than 75 in good health. Sequenced material: blood. The CDR3 sequence is CASSFPTGTVSYEQYF. CDR3 nucleotides: TGTGCCAGCAGTTTCCCAACCGGGACAGTTTCCTACGAGCAGTACTTC.